Below, 26 T cell receptor beta chains from the same sample are listed, as sequenced in a study of blood T cell repertoires in COVID-19. Libraries were prepared by immunoSEQ multiplex PCR; TCRdb keeps only in-frame clonotypes and omits some of them. The table has a few hundred thousand clones, roughly 90% seen once. Sequencing was carried out using peripheral blood. The receptors were sampled from a woman aged 25 to 39 with active or convalescent COVID-19.

The V call is TRBV3-1 (or the pseudogene TRBV3-2), the J call TRBJ1-2; TRBD1 matches at 7 bases. With 2 bases clipped from V and 8 bases from J, the junction kept 11 bases outside the gene matches. CDR1 and CDR2 from the germline V gene are LGHDT and YNNKEL (reference sequence). This CDR3 contains 15 residues. The CDR3 loop is CASSQRPRRGRGYTF. In nucleotides, the CDR3 is TGTGCCAGCAGCCAACGCCCTCGGAGGGGGCGCGGCTACACCTTC.

This chain uses TRBV4-3 with TRBJ2-6; D unresolved. The CDR3 has 17 residues. The V and J ends lost 4 bases and 0 bases respectively, with 13 bases between them. In germline, CDR1 is LGHNA, CDR2 YSLEER. In nucleotides, the CDR3 is TGCGCCAGCAGCCGAACACCCAGGAACTCTGGGGCCAACGTCCTGACTTTC. Its translation is CASSRTPRNSGANVLTF.

J is TRBJ2-1 and V is TRBV7-2, with 8 bases lining up with TRBD2. V lost 4 bases and J lost 2; bases outside the gene matches: 4. Germline V gene data show CDR1 as SGHTA and CDR2 as FQGNSA. This CDR3 has 15 amino acids. CDR3 bases: TGTGCCAGCAGCTACCGTAGCGGGACCTACAATGAGCAGTTCTTC. Translated, it gives CASSYRSGTYNEQFF.

V usage is TRBV5-1 and J usage is TRBJ2-5; 9 nucleotides align to TRBD1. V shed 0 bases and J 5 bases; nucleotides not matched to a gene: 2. CDR1 and CDR2 (germline): SGHRS, YFSETQ. The CDR3 consists of 14 residues. CDR3 region: CASSLGDRAETQYF. The CDR3 coding sequence is TGCGCCAGCAGCTTGGGGGACAGGGCGGAGACCCAGTACTTC.

The chain recombines TRBV27 with TRBJ1-3, with D possibly matching TRBD1 (6 bases). The CDR3 consists of 17 residues. Deletions cut 6 bases from V and 0 bases from J, with 18 bases between. Germline V lookup: CDR1 MNHEY, CDR2 SMNVEV (reference sequence). The CDR3 DNA reads TGTGCCAGCAGCTGCCCCCCCAGGGGCGGCTCTGGAAACACCATATATTTT. Translated, it gives CASSCPPRGGSGNTIYF.

CDR3 nucleotide sequence: TGCGCCAGCAGCCTACAGGGTTTCTACGAGCAGTACTTC. It translates to CASSLQGFYEQYF. The chain couples TRBV5-1 to TRBJ2-7; possibly TRBD1 for D (6 bases). V was shortened by 4 bases and J by 3 bases, with 11 bases between the two germline ends. Germline CDR1 SGHRS, CDR2 YFSETQ. The CDR3 is 13 residues long.

The J gene is TRBJ2-1, the V gene TRBV19; D ambiguous. Germline loops: CDR1 LNHDA, CDR2 SQIVND (reference sequence). This CDR3 contains 13 residues. V lost 3 bases, J lost 9 bases, and 12 bases lay in between. CDR3 protein: CASSMATHLEQFF. The CDR3 DNA reads TGTGCCAGTAGTATGGCAACACACCTTGAGCAGTTCTTC.

V usage is TRBV27 and J usage is TRBJ2-3, with 10 bases that match TRBD1. From germline, CDR1 is MNHEY and CDR2 SMNVEV (reference sequence). This CDR3 region has 14 residues. V shed 2 bases and J 4 bases; nucleotides not matched to a gene: 0. The chain's CDR3 is CASSLGTGADTQYF. The CDR3 region has the DNA TGTGCCAGCAGTTTAGGGACAGGGGCAGATACGCAGTATTTT.

The chain is built from TRBV7-9 and TRBJ2-1; 9 bases align to TRBD2. The CDR3 is made up of 17 amino acids. Germline trimming cut 7 bases from V and 7 bases from J; bases unmatched to any gene: 17. Germline-derived CDR1 and CDR2 are SEHNR and FQNEAQ (reference sequence). This CDR3 is CASILSTAGGLRNEQFF. The CDR3 coding sequence is TGTGCCAGCATCCTCTCAACAGCGGGGGGCCTTAGAAATGAGCAGTTCTTC.

This clone was seen a single time. The chain links TRBV6-6 to TRBJ1-4; TRBD1 aligns across 10 bases. V lost 5 bases to trimming and J lost 8 bases; unmatched junction nucleotides: 8. Germline values: CDR1 MNHNY, CDR2 SVGAGI (reference sequence). This CDR3 has 15 amino acids. CDR3 nucleotide sequence: TGTGCCAGCAGTCGGACGGGACAGGGGTGGGAAAAACTGTTTTTT. Its protein product is CASSRTGQGWEKLFF.

The chain carries TRBV10-3 and TRBJ1-1; 8 bases align to TRBD1. The CDR3 contains 15 residues. CDR1 ENHRY and CDR2 SYGVKD come from the germline V gene. J lost 7 bases, V lost 1 base, and 8 bases had no gene match. CDR3: CAISEYEDREIEAFF. CDR3 nucleotides: TGTGCCATCAGTGAGTATGAGGACAGGGAAATTGAAGCTTTCTTT.

This clone was seen only a few times. V gene TRBV9 combines with J gene TRBJ2-1, with TRBD2 matching 10 bases. CDR1 is SGDLS and CDR2 is YYNGEE in the germline V gene. Unmatched junction bases numbered 24, after V lost 1 base and J lost 5 bases. There are 22 residues in the CDR3. The CDR3 spells CASSVSEREAGGLPVQNNEQFF. In DNA form, the CDR3 reads TGTGCCAGCAGCGTATCGGAACGGGAAGCGGGGGGGCTCCCGGTCCAAAACAATGAGCAGTTCTTC.

This clone was found a few times. The chain is built from TRBV27 and TRBJ1-4; 7 bases map to TRBD1. Germline V gives CDR1 MNHEY, CDR2 SMNVEV (reference sequence). The ends lost 8 bases at V and 5 bases at J; junction bases unmatched: 5. The CDR3 contains 13 residues. CDR3: CASGLQGNEKLFF. CDR3 bases: TGTGCCAGCGGATTACAGGGGAATGAAAAACTGTTTTTT.

V usage is TRBV4-2 and J usage is TRBJ2-7; 10 bases fit TRBD1. This CDR3 spans 15 amino acids. The junction had 5 bases not matched to a gene; V was cut back by 4 bases and J by 2 bases. Per germline, CDR1 LGHNA and CDR2 YNFKEQ. CDR3 region: CASSLGTGATYEQYF. As DNA, the CDR3 is TGTGCCAGCAGCCTTGGGACAGGGGCGACCTACGAGCAGTACTTC.

This chain connects TRBV5-1 to TRBJ1-4; D call uncertain. Deletions cut 0 bases from V and 2 bases from J, with 20 bases between. Germline-derived CDR1 and CDR2 are SGHRS and YFSETQ. This CDR3 region has 19 residues. CDR3 loop: CASSLEKVGRPSTNEKLFF. The DNA of the CDR3 is TGCGCCAGCAGCTTGGAAAAGGTGGGCCGACCCTCTACTAATGAAAAACTGTTTTTT.

This clone was picked up one time. The chain combines TRBV7-2 with TRBJ1-6; 9 nucleotides align to TRBD1. V lost 3 bases, J lost 9 bases, and 0 bases stayed unmatched. The CDR3 length is 13 residues. CDR1 is SGHTA and CDR2 is FQGNSA in the germline V gene. The CDR3 DNA follows: TGTGCCAGCAGCTTGACAGGGGGTTCACCCCTCCACTTT. This encodes CASSLTGGSPLHF.

The J gene is TRBJ2-1, the V gene TRBV7-2, with 10 bases that match TRBD1. J gave up 6 bases and V 10 bases, and 6 bases lay outside the gene matches. This CDR3 region has 13 residues. Looked up from germline, CDR1 is SGHTA and CDR2 is FQGNSA. Here the CDR3 DNA reads TGTGCCATGAGACAGGGGGCGGGCAATGAGCAGTTCTTC. It codes for CAMRQGAGNEQFF. The full variable domain, completed using reference TRBV7-2 and TRBJ2-1, is GAGVSQSPSNKVTEKGKDVELRCDPISGHTALYWYRQSLGQGLEFLIYFQGNSAPDKSGLPSDRFSAERTGGSVSTLTIQRTQQEDSAVYLCAMRQGAGNEQFFGPGTRLTVL.

The chain links TRBV5-1 to TRBJ2-1; 10 bases fit TRBD2. Unmatched junction bases numbered 5, after V lost 0 bases and J lost 5 bases. CDR3 length equals 16 residues. The germline V gene has CDR1 SGHRS and CDR2 YFSETQ. CDR3 sequence (DNA): TGCGCCAGCAGCTTGGTGCTAGCGGGGGCGAACAATGAGCAGTTCTTC. Translation gives CASSLVLAGANNEQFF.

The gene calls are TRBV19 and TRBJ1-2; 8 nucleotides align to TRBD1. V lost 9 bases and J lost 4; bases outside the gene matches: 7. The CDR3 spans 13 residues. CDR1 and CDR2 from the germline V gene are LNHDA and SQIVND (reference sequence). The CDR3 loop reads CASQETGGYGYTF. In nucleotides, the CDR3 is TGTGCCAGCCAGGAAACAGGGGGCTATGGCTACACCTTC.

This rearrangement joins TRBV5-1 to TRBJ1-1, with D perhaps matching TRBD1 (6 bases). CDR1 is SGHRS, CDR2 YFSETQ, per germline. V dropped 3 bases and J dropped 1 base, with 13 bases sitting between them. The CDR3 totals 15 residues. The CDR3 bases are TGCGCCAGCAGCTACGACGGGACACCGAACACTGAAGCTTTCTTT. Translated, it gives CASSYDGTPNTEAFF.

The V gene is TRBV29-1, the J gene TRBJ1-2; 7 nucleotides line up with TRBD1. This CDR3 comprises 14 residues. Germline-derived CDR1 and CDR2 are SQVTM and ANQGSEA. V lost 3 bases, J lost 2 bases, and 6 bases stayed unmatched. The CDR3 DNA reads as TGCAGCGTTGAGACAGGGACTGAAAACTATGGCTACACCTTC. This codes for CSVETGTENYGYTF.

The chain has TRBV7-2 and TRBJ1-2, with TRBD1 identical over 9 bases. CDR1 is SGHTA, CDR2 FQGNSA, per germline. The CDR3 covers 14 residues. The ends lost 2 bases at V and 4 bases at J; junction bases unmatched: 2. The CDR3 loop is CASSLTGGPYGYTF. CDR3 DNA: TGTGCCAGCAGCTTAACAGGGGGCCCCTATGGCTACACCTTC.

V is TRBV10-1 and J is TRBJ2-1; D is possibly TRBD2 (6 bases). Germline CDR1 reads WNHNN; CDR2 reads SYGVQD (reference sequence). The V end lost 0 bases, the J end lost 4 bases, and 10 bases lay between the germline ends. The CDR3 sequence is 15 residues long. CDR3 sequence: CASSESTSMYNEQFF. The CDR3 DNA is TGCGCCAGCAGTGAGTCGACTAGTATGTACAATGAGCAGTTCTTC.

This clone was seen a few times. The CDR3 DNA reads TGTGCCAGCAGTCCGACTAGCGCTGGGGAGCTGTTTTTT. This translates into CASSPTSAGELFF. V is TRBV6-4 and J is TRBJ2-2; TRBD2 aligns across 8 bases. Germline loops: CDR1 MRHNA, CDR2 SNTAGT. This CDR3 spans 13 amino acids. V shed 5 bases, J shed 8 bases, and the junction held 4 bases outside the gene matches.

The rearrangement uses TRBV5-1 and TRBJ2-6, with no clear D. CDR3 length: 15 amino acids. V was clipped by 1 base and J by 1 base, with 6 bases between them. From germline, CDR1 is SGHRS and CDR2 YFSETQ. The CDR3 sequence: CASSLQVSGANVLTF. CDR3 coding DNA: TGCGCCAGCAGCTTGCAGGTTTCTGGGGCCAACGTCCTGACTTTC. The whole variable domain, filled in from reference TRBV5-1 and TRBJ2-6, reads KAGVTQTPRYLIKTRGQQVTLSCSPISGHRSVSWYQQTPGQGLQFLFEYFSETQRNKGNFPGRFSGRQFSNSRSEMNVSTLELGDSALYLCASSLQVSGANVLTFGAGSRLTVL.

This clone was recorded once. The chain employs TRBV5-6 and TRBJ1-3; D uncertain. CDR3 length: 12 residues. The germline V and J ends were trimmed by 0 bases and 4 bases, with 2 bases remaining between them. Germline V gene sequence: CDR1 SGHDT, CDR2 YYEEEE. The DNA of the CDR3 is TGTGCCAGCAGCTTGGTAGGAAACACCATATATTTT. It is translated as CASSLVGNTIYF.